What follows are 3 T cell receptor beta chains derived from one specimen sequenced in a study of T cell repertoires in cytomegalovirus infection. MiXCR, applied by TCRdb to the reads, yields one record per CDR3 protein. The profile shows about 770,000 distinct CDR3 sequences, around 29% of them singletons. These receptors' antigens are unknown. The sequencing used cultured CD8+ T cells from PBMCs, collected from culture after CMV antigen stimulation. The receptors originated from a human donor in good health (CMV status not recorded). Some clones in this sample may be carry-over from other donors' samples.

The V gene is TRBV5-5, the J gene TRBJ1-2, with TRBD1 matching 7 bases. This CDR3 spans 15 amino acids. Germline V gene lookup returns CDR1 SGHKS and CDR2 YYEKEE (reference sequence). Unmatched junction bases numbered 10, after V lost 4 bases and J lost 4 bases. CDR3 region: CASSSRDSTGYGYTF. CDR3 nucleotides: TGTGCCAGCAGCAGCAGGGACAGCACGGGCTATGGCTACACCTTC.

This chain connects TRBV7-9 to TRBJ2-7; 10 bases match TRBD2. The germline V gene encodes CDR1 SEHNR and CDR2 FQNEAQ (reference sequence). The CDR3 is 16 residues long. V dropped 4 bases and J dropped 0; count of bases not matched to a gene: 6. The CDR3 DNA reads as TGTGCCAGCAGCTCCCCCACTAGCGGGAACTCCTACGAGCAGTACTTC. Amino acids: CASSSPTSGNSYEQYF.

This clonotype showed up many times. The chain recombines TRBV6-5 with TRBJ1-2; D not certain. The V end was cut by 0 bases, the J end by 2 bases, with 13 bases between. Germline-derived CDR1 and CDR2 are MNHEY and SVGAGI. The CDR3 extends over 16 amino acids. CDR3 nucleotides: TGTGCCAGCAGTTACTCGAGCCCCACGGGAAACTATGGCTACACCTTC. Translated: CASSYSSPTGNYGYTF.